The 14 T cell receptor beta chains in this list originate from one sample, sequenced in a study of OX40 agonist ivuxolimab in advanced cancers. TCRdb's copy holds only in-frame clones and misses some; the assay was immunoSEQ multiplex PCR. The sample includes some 51,000 clones, around 73% of them seen just once. The sequences come from CD4+ or CD8+ T cells sorted from blood, collected in a trial of the OX40 agonist ivuxolimab. The receptors here all came from an adult with an advanced solid tumor such as melanoma, head and neck, liver or kidney cancer.

The chain is built from TRBV5-1 and TRBJ2-1, with 11 bases that match TRBD2. This CDR3 contains 17 residues. The V gene end was trimmed by 4 bases and the J gene end by 8 bases; junction bases not matched to a gene: 14. Germline V gives CDR1 SGHRS, CDR2 YFSETQ. CDR3 loop: CASSQGTSGIRGYEQFF. For the CDR3, the DNA is TGCGCCAGCAGCCAAGGGACTAGCGGAATCCGTGGGTATGAGCAGTTCTTC.

V is TRBV6-5 and J is TRBJ2-1, with 11 positions matching TRBD1. V lost 6 bases, J lost 10 bases, and 11 bases stayed unmatched. This CDR3 has 15 residues. The germline V gene has CDR1 MNHEY and CDR2 SVGAGI. The CDR3: CASSTGTGGTKEQFF. DNA for the CDR3: TGTGCCAGCAGCACCGGGACAGGGGGGACGAAGGAGCAGTTCTTC.

This clone has a handful of counts. The chain links TRBV19 to TRBJ1-1, with 8 positions matching TRBD1. Germline loops: CDR1 LNHDA, CDR2 SQIVND (reference sequence). J was trimmed by 0 bases and V by 8 bases; bases with no gene match: 5. CDR3 length: 14 residues. In DNA, the CDR3 is TGTGCCAGTCGAAAGGGACAGGTGAACACTGAAGCTTTCTTT. Amino acids: CASRKGQVNTEAFF.

The chain combines TRBV10-3 with TRBJ2-1; TRBD1 might be the D (5 bases). Per the germline V gene, CDR1 is ENHRY and CDR2 is SYGVKD. Deletions cut 0 bases from V and 3 bases from J, with 9 bases between. CDR3 length: 15 residues. The CDR3 DNA sequence: TGTGCCATCAGTGAGTCGCCAGGGAACTACAATGAGCAGTTCTTC. Residues: CAISESPGNYNEQFF.

V is TRBV9 and J is TRBJ2-5; 13 bases map to TRBD2. The germline V gene encodes CDR1 SGDLS and CDR2 YYNGEE. CDR3 length: 16 residues. V was clipped by 0 bases and J by 4 bases; unmatched bases: 3. Written as DNA, the CDR3 is TGTGCCAGCAGCGTAGGGACTAGCGGGAGAGGAGAGACCCAGTACTTC. Translated: CASSVGTSGRGETQYF.

The chain recombines TRBV5-1 with TRBJ2-5; TRBD2 agrees at 11 bases. Germline V lookup: CDR1 SGHRS, CDR2 YFSETQ. The CDR3 is made up of 15 amino acids. Trimming at V came to 4 bases and at J to 3 bases, leaving 5 bases not matched to a gene. The chain's CDR3 is CASSDPGLAEETQYF. The CDR3 nucleotides are TGCGCCAGCAGCGATCCGGGACTAGCGGAAGAGACCCAGTACTTC.

This clone was seen a single time. CDR3 coding DNA: TGCGCCAGCAGCTTGGCCGACAGGTTCTACGAGCAGTACTTC. It encodes CASSLADRFYEQYF. The rearrangement uses TRBV5-1 and TRBJ2-7, with a weak D call TRBD1 (6 bases). CDR1 is SGHRS, CDR2 YFSETQ, per germline. Trimming removed 0 bases from V and 3 bases from J, with 10 bases in between. CDR3 length equals 14 residues. The complete variable domain, with remaining parts taken from reference TRBV5-1 and TRBJ2-7, reads KAGVTQTPRYLIKTRGQQVTLSCSPISGHRSVSWYQQTPGQGLQFLFEYFSETQRNKGNFPGRFSGRQFSNSRSEMNVSTLELGDSALYLCASSLADRFYEQYFGPGTRLTVT.

The V call is TRBV6-6, the J call TRBJ2-3; no reliable D call. V lost 6 bases and J 0 bases, leaving 10 bases between the germline ends. CDR1 is MNHNY and CDR2 is SVGAGI in the germline V gene (reference sequence). The CDR3 extends over 14 amino acids. The CDR3 is CASRALTSTDTQYF. In DNA, the CDR3 is TGTGCCAGCAGGGCCCTGACTAGCACAGATACGCAGTATTTT.

The chain employs TRBV19 and TRBJ1-2, with D tentatively TRBD1 (5 bases). Germline values: CDR1 LNHDA, CDR2 SQIVND (reference sequence). With 9 bases removed from V and 6 bases from J, the gap between germline ends came to 17 bases. This CDR3 comprises 13 residues. The CDR3 loop is CASLGTAGDGYTF. The DNA for the CDR3 is TGTGCCAGCCTCGGGACCGCCGGGGATGGCTACACCTTC.

The rearrangement links TRBV20-1 to TRBJ2-7; D gene uncertain. Trimming shortened V by 3 bases and J by 6 bases, and 9 bases separated the two germline ends. This CDR3 region has 11 residues. Germline V gene data show CDR1 as DFQATT and CDR2 as SNEGSKA (reference sequence). CDR3 bases: TGCAGTGCTAGTAGACAAGCCGAGCAGTACTTC. Its translation: CSASRQAEQYF.

The V and J genes are TRBV18 and TRBJ2-7; D remains ambiguous. Germline V gives CDR1 KGHSH, CDR2 LQKENI. Trimming stripped 0 bases from V and 4 bases from J, with 7 bases between. This CDR3 contains 13 residues. The CDR3 DNA follows: TGTGCCAGCTCACCACCGCTTCCGTACGAGCAGTACTTC. It specifies CASSPPLPYEQYF.

This clone has just one count. The V and J genes are TRBV2 and TRBJ1-5; 9 bases are shared with TRBD1. CDR1 is SNHLY, CDR2 FYNNEI, per germline. The CDR3 length is 14 residues. V dropped 4 bases and J dropped 4; count of bases not matched to a gene: 2. The CDR3 bases are TGTGCCAGCAGTGTGGGACAGGGTAATCAGCCCCAGCATTTT. This codes for CASSVGQGNQPQHF.

The chain carries TRBV5-6 and TRBJ2-7; perhaps TRBD1 as D (5 bases). V was shortened by 0 bases and J by 2 bases, with 12 bases between the two germline ends. Per the germline V gene, CDR1 is SGHDT and CDR2 is YYEEEE. The CDR3 spans 15 residues. The CDR3 spells CASSLGWQGPYEQYF. CDR3 in DNA: TGTGCCAGCAGCTTGGGATGGCAGGGTCCCTACGAGCAGTACTTC. Based on the CDR3 plus reference TRBV5-6 and TRBJ2-7, the full variable domain is DAGVTQSPTHLIKTRGQQVTLRCSPKSGHDTVSWYQQALGQGPQFIFQYYEEEERQRGNFPDRFSGHQFPNYSSELNVNALLLGDSALYLCASSLGWQGPYEQYFGPGTRLTVT.

The J gene is TRBJ1-2, the V gene TRBV28; TRBD1 aligns across 8 bases. J was trimmed by 5 bases and V by 5 bases; bases with no gene match: 7. CDR1 and CDR2 from the germline V gene are MDHEN and SYDVKM. The CDR3 runs to 14 residues. The CDR3 nucleotides are TGTGCCAGCAGTCCCTCCCGGGACAGGTATGGCTACACCTTC. Residues: CASSPSRDRYGYTF.